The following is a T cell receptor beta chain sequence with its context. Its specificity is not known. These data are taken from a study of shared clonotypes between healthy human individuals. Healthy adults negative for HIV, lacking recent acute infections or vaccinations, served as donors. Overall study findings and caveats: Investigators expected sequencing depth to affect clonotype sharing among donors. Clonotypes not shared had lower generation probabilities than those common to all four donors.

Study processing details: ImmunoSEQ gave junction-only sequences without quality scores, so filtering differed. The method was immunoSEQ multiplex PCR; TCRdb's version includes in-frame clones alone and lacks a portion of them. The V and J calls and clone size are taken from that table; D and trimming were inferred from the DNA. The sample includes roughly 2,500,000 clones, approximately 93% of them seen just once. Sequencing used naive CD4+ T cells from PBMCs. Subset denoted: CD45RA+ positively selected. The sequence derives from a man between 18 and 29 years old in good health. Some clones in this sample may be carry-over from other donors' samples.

The DNA of the CDR3 is TGTGCCAGCAGCGTCCCACCCTGGACTAGCGGGAGGGCTAGGGCCAAAAACATTCAGTACTTC. As protein: CASSVPPWTSGRARAKNIQYF. The rearrangement uses TRBV9 and TRBJ2-4, with 15 bases aligning to TRBD2. The CDR3 length is 21 residues. V shed 2 bases and J 1 base; nucleotides not matched to a gene: 13. Per the germline V gene, CDR1 is SGDLS and CDR2 is YYNGEE. The complete variable domain, with remaining parts taken from reference TRBV9 and TRBJ2-4, reads DSGVTQTPKHLITATGQRVTLRCSPRSGDLSVYWYQQSLDQGLQFLIQYYNGEERAKGNILERFSAQQFPDLHSELNLSSLELGDSALYFCASSVPPWTSGRARAKNIQYFGAGTRLSVL.